The rows below give T cell receptor beta chains drawn from one sample of a study of T cells after yellow fever vaccination. TCRdb re-derived calls from the 5' RACE reads in MiXCR, one entry per CDR3 protein. The profile shows about 400,000 distinct CDR3 sequences, around 10% of them singletons. Material: PBMCs, obtained on the day of the first yellow fever vaccination. The receptor source for this set is a young man who received the YFV17D yellow fever vaccine. Both conserved end residues are part of each CDR3. The D gene is left open where the match is weak. Clone size is given for some rows only: seen once, a few or many times, or a class if the clone is expanded.

v_gene: TRBV7-2
abundance: few
d_gene: NA
j_gene: TRBJ2-1
CDR3nt: TGTGCCAGCAGCTCGGTAACTGCGAGGAGCTCCTACAATGAGCAGTTCTTC
CDR3aa: CASSSVTARSSYNEQFF

v_gene: TRBV7-9
abundance: NA
d_gene: TRBD1
j_gene: TRBJ2-1
CDR3nt: TGTGCCAGCAGCTCCACCTCAAGGACAGGGTTTTACAATGAGCAGTTCTTC
CDR3aa: CASSSTSRTGFYNEQFF

v_gene: TRBV11-2
abundance: few
d_gene: NA
j_gene: TRBJ2-3
CDR3nt: TGTGCCAGCAGCTTAGCCTGGGACGGGGATACGCAGTATTTT
CDR3aa: CASSLAWDGDTQYF

v_gene: TRBV10-3
abundance: few
d_gene: TRBD1
j_gene: TRBJ1-1
CDR3nt: TGTGCCATCAGTGGACAGGGAAAGCGGGACACTGAAGCTTTCTTT
CDR3aa: CAISGQGKRDTEAFF

v_gene: TRBV5-5
abundance: NA
d_gene: NA
j_gene: TRBJ2-5
CDR3nt: TGTGCCAGCAGCTTGGCGTGGCAGCAAGAGACCCAGTACTTC
CDR3aa: CASSLAWQQETQYF

v_gene: TRBV4-2
abundance: NA
d_gene: NA
j_gene: TRBJ1-6
CDR3nt: TGTGCCAGCAGCCTTACTGCCCAGGGTGGAGACAATTCACCCCTCCACTTT
CDR3aa: CASSLTAQGGDNSPLHF

v_gene: TRBV5-1
abundance: many
d_gene: TRBD1
j_gene: TRBJ2-2
CDR3nt: TGCGCCACAACCCCGGGACAGGGCAGTCCCGGGGAGCTGTTTTTT
CDR3aa: CATTPGQGSPGELFF

v_gene: TRBV5-1
abundance: few
d_gene: NA
j_gene: TRBJ2-1
CDR3nt: TGCGCCAGCACATTGGGGGCTAGTACGCTTTACAATGAGCAGTTCTTC
CDR3aa: CASTLGASTLYNEQFF

v_gene: TRBV20-1
abundance: many
d_gene: NA
j_gene: TRBJ1-5
CDR3nt: TGCAGTGCTAGAGATAACCGGGGTGGTCAGCCCCAGCATTTT
CDR3aa: CSARDNRGGQPQHF

v_gene: TRBV2
abundance: NA
d_gene: NA
j_gene: TRBJ2-7
CDR3nt: TGTGCCAGCAGCACCAACACACCCGAGCAGTACTTC
CDR3aa: CASSTNTPEQYF

v_gene: TRBV20-1
abundance: once
d_gene: NA
j_gene: TRBJ1-1
CDR3nt: TGCAGTGCTAAGGATGCGGGGGGTCCAGACGGAAGAGCTTTCTTT
CDR3aa: CSAKDAGGPDGRAFF

v_gene: TRBV12-3/TRBV12-4
abundance: few
d_gene: TRBD1
j_gene: TRBJ2-3
CDR3nt: TGTGCCAGCAAGAAGACAGGGGGCGGAGTCGATACGCAGTATTTT
CDR3aa: CASKKTGGGVDTQYF

v_gene: TRBV10-3
abundance: NA
d_gene: NA
j_gene: TRBJ1-1
CDR3nt: TGTGCCATCAGTGAGCTAGGGGGCACTGAAGCTTTCTTT
CDR3aa: CAISELGGTEAFF

v_gene: TRBV5-6
abundance: few
d_gene: TRBD1
j_gene: TRBJ2-2
CDR3nt: TGTGCCAGCAGCCCCGGACAGGGGAAACGAACCGGGGAGCTGTTTTTT
CDR3aa: CASSPGQGKRTGELFF

v_gene: TRBV14
abundance: NA
d_gene: NA
j_gene: TRBJ2-7
CDR3nt: TGTGCCAGCAGCCACGCAGGCGAGCAGTACTTC
CDR3aa: CASSHAGEQYF

v_gene: TRBV12-3/TRBV12-4
abundance: few
d_gene: NA
j_gene: TRBJ2-1
CDR3nt: TGTGCCAGCAGAGCCCCGGGCGCCTCGAGCTCCTACAATGAGCAGTTCTTC
CDR3aa: CASRAPGASSSYNEQFF

v_gene: TRBV29-1
abundance: NA
d_gene: NA
j_gene: TRBJ2-1
CDR3nt: TGCAGCGTTGACAGATCACAGACCTACAATGAGCAGTTCTTC
CDR3aa: CSVDRSQTYNEQFF

v_gene: TRBV19
abundance: few
d_gene: TRBD2
j_gene: TRBJ2-1
CDR3nt: TGTGCCAGTCGGACTAGCGGGGGGGTAAATGAGCAGTTCTTC
CDR3aa: CASRTSGGVNEQFF

v_gene: TRBV4-1
abundance: few
d_gene: NA
j_gene: TRBJ1-4
CDR3nt: TGCGCCAGCAGCCAACAGGGGTCGGGTGGTGAAAAACTGTTTTTT
CDR3aa: CASSQQGSGGEKLFF

v_gene: TRBV5-5
abundance: few
d_gene: NA
j_gene: TRBJ2-5
CDR3nt: TGTGCCAGCAGCTGGCTCTCTCCTCAAGAGACCCAGTACTTC
CDR3aa: CASSWLSPQETQYF

v_gene: TRBV12-3/TRBV12-4
abundance: few
d_gene: NA
j_gene: TRBJ2-2
CDR3nt: TGTGCCAGCAGACCCCCATACGGGGAGCTGTTTTTT
CDR3aa: CASRPPYGELFF

v_gene: TRBV11-2
abundance: few
d_gene: NA
j_gene: TRBJ1-4
CDR3nt: TGTGCCAGCAGCTTTCCGGGACTGGGTGAAAAACTGTTTTTT
CDR3aa: CASSFPGLGEKLFF

v_gene: TRBV10-3
abundance: few
d_gene: NA
j_gene: TRBJ1-2
CDR3nt: TGTGCCATCAGTGAGGCGACCGACAACTATGGCTACACCTTC
CDR3aa: CAISEATDNYGYTF

v_gene: TRBV9
abundance: few
d_gene: NA
j_gene: TRBJ1-6
CDR3nt: TGTGCCAGCAGCGTAGAAGTAGGGGGGAGTTCACCCCTCCACTTT
CDR3aa: CASSVEVGGSSPLHF

v_gene: TRBV24-1
abundance: few
d_gene: NA
j_gene: TRBJ2-3
CDR3nt: TGTGCCACCAGTGACCGCACAGTTCACACAGATACGCAGTATTTT
CDR3aa: CATSDRTVHTDTQYF

v_gene: TRBV5-1
abundance: NA
d_gene: TRBD2
j_gene: TRBJ2-1
CDR3nt: TGCGCCAGCAGCTACGGGAATAGCGGGGCCGGCAATGAGCAGTTCTTC
CDR3aa: CASSYGNSGAGNEQFF

v_gene: TRBV12-3/TRBV12-4
abundance: few
d_gene: NA
j_gene: TRBJ2-1
CDR3nt: TGTGCCAGCAGTCCGCAGGGGCTAGCGCGGGGTGAGCAGTTCTTC
CDR3aa: CASSPQGLARGEQFF

v_gene: TRBV4-2
abundance: NA
d_gene: NA
j_gene: TRBJ2-3
CDR3nt: TGTGCCAGCAGCCCAGTTGTGGCCTCTAGCACAGATACGCAGTATTTT
CDR3aa: CASSPVVASSTDTQYF

v_gene: TRBV5-1
abundance: NA
d_gene: TRBD1
j_gene: TRBJ2-2
CDR3nt: TGCGCCAGCAGCGTGCTCGGGACAGGGAACACCGGGGAGCTGTTTTTT
CDR3aa: CASSVLGTGNTGELFF

v_gene: TRBV19
abundance: few
d_gene: NA
j_gene: TRBJ1-2
CDR3nt: TGTGCCAGTAGTATGATGGTTCGGGGCTATGGCTACACCTTC
CDR3aa: CASSMMVRGYGYTF

v_gene: TRBV29-1
abundance: NA
d_gene: NA
j_gene: TRBJ2-1
CDR3nt: TGCAGCGCCCCGTCGGCAAATGAGCAGTTCTTC
CDR3aa: CSAPSANEQFF

v_gene: TRBV12-3/TRBV12-4
abundance: many
d_gene: NA
j_gene: TRBJ2-7
CDR3nt: TGTGCCAGCAGTCCCCGTTTCGACGAGCAGTACTTC
CDR3aa: CASSPRFDEQYF

v_gene: TRBV5-6
abundance: NA
d_gene: TRBD1
j_gene: TRBJ2-1
CDR3nt: TGTGCCAGCAGCCTCCGGGACAGAGACTCTAATGAGCAGTTCTTC
CDR3aa: CASSLRDRDSNEQFF

v_gene: TRBV5-1
abundance: NA
d_gene: TRBD1
j_gene: TRBJ1-5
CDR3nt: TGCGCCAGCAGCACTGGACAGGGGGGAGGACAGCCCCAGCATTTT
CDR3aa: CASSTGQGGGQPQHF

v_gene: TRBV20-1
abundance: few
d_gene: NA
j_gene: TRBJ1-2
CDR3nt: TGCAGTGCTAGTGGTGTCAAAGCGGCGATTTATGGCTACACCTTC
CDR3aa: CSASGVKAAIYGYTF

v_gene: TRBV20-1
abundance: few
d_gene: TRBD2
j_gene: TRBJ2-1
CDR3nt: TGCAGTGCTAGAGATCCCCTAATAGCGGGACTGAATCAGTTCTTC
CDR3aa: CSARDPLIAGLNQFF

v_gene: TRBV5-5
abundance: few
d_gene: TRBD1
j_gene: TRBJ2-5
CDR3nt: TGTGCCAGCAGCACCGGGACAGGGGGAGAGACCCAGTACTTC
CDR3aa: CASSTGTGGETQYF

v_gene: TRBV4-2
abundance: few
d_gene: NA
j_gene: TRBJ2-4
CDR3nt: TGTGCCAGCAGCCAAGCCGTCGCCGGGAGAGGGGCGGAAGAAAACATTCAGTACTTC
CDR3aa: CASSQAVAGRGAEENIQYF

v_gene: TRBV6-5
abundance: NA
d_gene: TRBD1
j_gene: TRBJ2-1
CDR3nt: TGTGCCAGCAGTTACTCAAGTTGGGGCAGGGGGAGATACAATGAGCAGTTCTTC
CDR3aa: CASSYSSWGRGRYNEQFF

v_gene: TRBV12-3/TRBV12-4
abundance: few
d_gene: TRBD2
j_gene: TRBJ2-2
CDR3nt: TGTGCCAGCAGTTTGTTCGGGGGGGCCGGGGAGCTGTTTTTT
CDR3aa: CASSLFGGAGELFF

v_gene: TRBV18
abundance: few
d_gene: NA
j_gene: TRBJ2-2
CDR3nt: TGTGCCAGCTCACCGCGAGACTCGGACACCGGGGAGCTGTTTTTT
CDR3aa: CASSPRDSDTGELFF

v_gene: TRBV12-3/TRBV12-4
abundance: many
d_gene: NA
j_gene: TRBJ1-1
CDR3nt: TGTGCCAGCAGTTTCTTGGGTCCAACGGGCACTGAAGCTTTCTTT
CDR3aa: CASSFLGPTGTEAFF

v_gene: TRBV7-2
abundance: few
d_gene: TRBD2
j_gene: TRBJ2-1
CDR3nt: TGTGCCAGCAGACCCGGGACTAGCGGGGGGGAGCAGTTCTTC
CDR3aa: CASRPGTSGGEQFF

v_gene: TRBV12-3/TRBV12-4
abundance: NA
d_gene: TRBD2
j_gene: TRBJ2-3
CDR3nt: TGTGCCAGCAGTTCGACTAGCGGGGGGGATACAGATACGCAGTATTTT
CDR3aa: CASSSTSGGDTDTQYF

v_gene: TRBV20-1
abundance: few
d_gene: NA
j_gene: TRBJ1-2
CDR3nt: TGCAGGCAGGGTTCGGACTATGGCTACACCTTC
CDR3aa: CRQGSDYGYTF

v_gene: TRBV3-1
abundance: many
d_gene: NA
j_gene: TRBJ2-2
CDR3nt: TGTGCCAGCAGTTGGGTGACGAACACCGGGGAGCTGTTTTTT
CDR3aa: CASSWVTNTGELFF

v_gene: TRBV13
abundance: NA
d_gene: NA
j_gene: TRBJ2-5
CDR3nt: TGTGCCAGCAGCTTAAGACAGTACAATCAAGAGACCCAGTACTTC
CDR3aa: CASSLRQYNQETQYF

v_gene: TRBV7-2
abundance: NA
d_gene: NA
j_gene: TRBJ1-6
CDR3nt: TGTGCCAGCAGCCCCCAAGGGACCCGCAATTCACCCCTCCACTTT
CDR3aa: CASSPQGTRNSPLHF